This record concerns one T cell receptor (beta chain) sequence. Among Cohort 3 donors, those recovered had two negative PCRs, clearance, or symptom resolution. The entry originates in a study of blood T cell repertoires in COVID-19. TCRdb's copy holds only in-frame clones and misses some; the assay was immunoSEQ multiplex PCR. The repertoire holds 250,000 to 350,000 clones, with more than 80% as singletons. The CDR3 runs to 16 residues. Germline CDR1 reads WNHNN; CDR2 reads SYGVQD (reference sequence). J gave up 2 bases and V 6 bases, and 7 bases lay outside the gene matches. Sequenced input: PBMCs or T cells enriched from blood (not recorded which). This clonotype was obtained from a woman aged 25 to 39 who had recovered from COVID-19. V is TRBV10-1 and J is TRBJ2-3, with 11 bases identical to TRBD2. The CDR3 DNA follows: TGCGCCAGCAGGGAGACTAGCGGGGATTTCACAGATACGCAGTATTTT. It translates to CASRETSGDFTDTQYF.